The 32 T cell receptor beta chains reported below all come from one sample, sequenced in a study of blood T cells in healthy people across ages. Then a second PCR, running roughly 6 to 11 cycles, was carried out with a sample-barcoded 5' primer and a J-beta primer mix. TCRdb re-analysed the 5' RACE reads in MiXCR, keeping a single row per CDR3 protein. The repertoire has 890,000 or so distinct CDR3 sequences, approximately 67% of them found once; the top ten carry roughly 26%. The sample consisted of blood. The source is a man younger than 45 in good health.

J is TRBJ2-3 and V is TRBV20-1; D gene ambiguous. CDR1 DFQATT and CDR2 SNEGSKA come from the germline V gene (reference sequence). The length of the CDR3 is 13 residues. Trimming took off 1 base at V and 6 bases at J, with 11 bases between the two ends. The CDR3 DNA reads TGCAGTGCTAGAGCGCCACTCCGCGATACGCAGTATTTT. It yields the protein CSARAPLRDTQYF.

This sequence joins TRBV29-1 and TRBJ2-7; 9 bases align to TRBD1. The germline CDR1 and CDR2 sequences are SQVTM and ANQGSEA. V lost 5 bases, J lost 2 bases, and 4 bases stayed unmatched. CDR3 length equals 13 residues. CDR3 loop: CSVQRDRAYEQYF. Written as DNA, the CDR3 is TGCAGCGTTCAAAGGGACAGGGCCTACGAGCAGTACTTC.

This chain joins TRBV3-1 and TRBJ2-1; 7 positions agree with TRBD1. Unmatched junction bases numbered 13, after V lost 1 base and J lost 4 bases. The CDR3 runs 18 residues. Germline CDR1 LGHDT, CDR2 YNNKEL (reference sequence). The CDR3 spells CASSQGPWDSPIYNEQFF. CDR3 DNA: TGTGCCAGCAGCCAAGGACCCTGGGACAGCCCGATTTACAATGAGCAGTTCTTC.

This clonotype has only one observation. The chain combines TRBV7-6 with TRBJ2-1; D may correspond to TRBD1 or TRBD2 (5 bases each). The CDR3 runs 16 residues. Trimming took 0 bases from V and 4 from J, leaving 13 bases between them. Germline V lookup: CDR1 SGHVS, CDR2 FNYEAQ. As DNA, the CDR3 is TGTGCCAGCAGCTTAGCCCCGCTCGGGGCGTACAATGAGCAGTTCTTC. Translation gives CASSLAPLGAYNEQFF.

The chain couples TRBV29-1 to TRBJ2-3; possibly TRBD1 for D (6 bases). This CDR3 has 17 amino acids. Trimming cost V 0 bases and J 1 base, with 17 bases left between them. Germline CDR1 reads SQVTM; CDR2 reads ANQGSEA. The CDR3 bases are TGCAGCGTTGAAGATGTCCAGGGGCAGGAGGGCACAGATACGCAGTATTTT. It specifies CSVEDVQGQEGTDTQYF.

This rearrangement joins TRBV6-1 to TRBJ2-1; no reliable D call. The germline CDR1 and CDR2 sequences are MNHNS and SASEGT. The length of the CDR3 is 16 residues. Between the trimmed V and J ends, which lost 6 bases and 6 bases, there was a span of 21 bases. CDR3 DNA: TGTGCCAGCAGCGCGGCTCACCAGGCTGGGGTCAATGAGCAGTTCTTC. Translation gives CASSAAHQAGVNEQFF.

This clonotype came up once. The genes are TRBV7-2 and TRBJ2-3, with TRBD2 identical over 8 bases. After removal of 1 base from V and 10 bases from J, the junction contained 10 bases not matched to a gene. Germline CDR1 is SGHTA and CDR2 is FQGNSA. The CDR3 totals 15 residues. The CDR3 is CASSLDGGAGVSQYF. CDR3 in DNA: TGTGCCAGCAGCTTAGACGGGGGGGCAGGGGTCTCGCAGTATTTT.

The sample holds a few counts of this clonotype. V gene TRBV29-1 combines with J gene TRBJ2-1, with TRBD2 identical over 11 bases. This CDR3 is 13 amino acids long. V gave up 4 bases and J gave up 8 bases; unmatched junction bases: 4. The germline CDR1 and CDR2 sequences are SQVTM and ANQGSEA. The CDR3 sequence: CSVVPSGGYEQFF. CDR3 coding DNA: TGCAGCGTTGTGCCTAGCGGGGGGTATGAGCAGTTCTTC.

V usage is TRBV4-3 and J usage is TRBJ1-2, with D unclear. The CDR3 has 14 residues. Germline V gene data show CDR1 as LGHNA and CDR2 as YSLEER. Trimming took 0 bases from V and 8 from J, leaving 13 bases between them. This chain's CDR3 is CASSQELRERGYTF. Written as DNA, the CDR3 is TGCGCCAGCAGCCAAGAACTGAGGGAACGAGGCTACACCTTC.

This clonotype turned up a few times. The rearrangement links TRBV24-1 to TRBJ2-1; D not resolved. The CDR3 consists of 15 residues. Germline values: CDR1 KGHDR, CDR2 SFDVKD. V dropped 0 bases and J dropped 8 bases, with 13 bases sitting between them. The CDR3 here is CATSDLGVVSDEQFF. The CDR3 DNA reads TGTGCCACCAGTGATTTGGGGGTCGTGTCGGATGAGCAGTTCTTC.

This chain uses TRBV7-7 with TRBJ2-5, with 11 bases lining up with TRBD2. Germline loops: CDR1 SSHAT, CDR2 FNYEAQ (reference sequence). The CDR3 consists of 16 residues. The ends lost 0 bases at V and 0 bases at J; junction bases unmatched: 0. The CDR3 DNA sequence: TGTGCCAGCAGCTTAGCGGGACTAGCGGACCAAGAGACCCAGTACTTC. It translates to CASSLAGLADQETQYF.

The chain employs TRBV21-1 and TRBJ1-6. TRBV21-1 is flagged as a pseudogene. The CDR3 spans 12 residues. CDR3 coding DNA: TGTGCCAGCAGCAACGGAGGTTCACCCCTCCACTTT. Translated: CASSNGGSPLHF.

The CDR3 nucleotides are TGTGCCAGCAGCCCACGGGGACAGAAAAACATTCAGTACTTC. It is translated as CASSPRGQKNIQYF. This chain connects TRBV6-6 to TRBJ2-4; 7 positions agree with TRBD1. The CDR3 extends over 14 amino acids. Trimming cost V 6 bases and J 4 bases; bases outside gene matches: 6. CDR1 and CDR2 from the germline V gene are MNHNY and SVGAGI (reference sequence).

The V and J genes are TRBV4-2 and TRBJ2-1; D unresolved. Per the germline V gene, CDR1 is LGHNA and CDR2 is YNFKEQ. The germline V and J ends were trimmed by 0 bases and 2 bases, with 11 bases remaining between them. The CDR3 has 16 residues. CDR3: CASSQEPARPYNEQFF. The DNA of the CDR3 is TGTGCCAGCAGCCAAGAACCAGCCCGGCCCTACAATGAGCAGTTCTTC.

This chain links TRBV28 with TRBJ2-7; 7 bases align to TRBD1. CDR1 and CDR2 from the germline V gene are MDHEN and SYDVKM. CDR3 length equals 17 residues. Trimming cost V 3 bases and J 2 bases; bases outside gene matches: 13. As DNA, the CDR3 is TGTGCCAGCAGTTTGGGGGCAGACAGGGTCCTTACCTACGAGCAGTACTTC. Translated, it gives CASSLGADRVLTYEQYF.

The table lists this clonotype with a count of one. The CDR3 DNA reads as TGTGCCAGCAGCCAGGACGGACAGGGGATTCAGCCCCAGCATTTT. It yields the protein CASSQDGQGIQPQHF. The chain links TRBV4-2 to TRBJ1-5; 9 nucleotides agree with TRBD1. The germline gives CDR1 LGHNA, CDR2 YNFKEQ. V lost 3 bases, J lost 6 bases, and 6 bases stayed unmatched. CDR3 size: 15 residues.

This clonotype has only a few counts. The V and J genes are TRBV2 and TRBJ1-2, with 9 bases fitting TRBD1. After removal of 2 bases from V and 2 bases from J, the junction contained 3 bases not matched to a gene. The CDR3 loop spans 15 amino acids. CDR1 and CDR2 from the germline V gene are SNHLY and FYNNEI. The CDR3 is CASSESQGANYGYTF. The CDR3 coding sequence is TGTGCCAGCAGTGAATCACAGGGGGCGAACTATGGCTACACCTTC.

The genes are TRBV4-2 and TRBJ1-6, with 7 bases matching TRBD1. The CDR3 has 16 residues. V dropped 5 bases and J dropped 9; count of bases not matched to a gene: 13. From germline, CDR1 is LGHNA and CDR2 YNFKEQ. The CDR3 loop reads CASSEQDRKRGSPLHF. CDR3 in DNA: TGTGCCAGCAGCGAACAGGACAGGAAAAGGGGTTCACCCCTCCACTTT.

The gene calls are TRBV29-1 and TRBJ2-1; 8 nucleotides line up with TRBD2. V shed 2 bases, J shed 7 bases, and the junction held 4 bases outside the gene matches. Germline lookup yields CDR1 SQVTM and CDR2 ANQGSEA. This CDR3 contains 13 residues. The CDR3 reads CSVETGGGNEQFF. In DNA, the CDR3 is TGCAGCGTTGAAACTGGCGGGGGGAATGAGCAGTTCTTC.

At least ten counts were recorded for this clonotype. This chain connects TRBV2 to TRBJ2-5; D is uncertain. The V end was cut by 2 bases, the J end by 2 bases, with 3 bases between. In germline, CDR1 is SNHLY, CDR2 FYNNEI. There are 12 residues in the CDR3. CDR3 bases: TGTGCCAGCAGTGAACTGCAAGAGACCCAGTACTTC. Translating gives CASSELQETQYF.

This clonotype was counted between two and nine times. The V and J genes are TRBV7-3 and TRBJ1-2, with D perhaps matching TRBD1 (5 bases). The CDR3 length is 14 residues. The V end lost 0 bases, the J end lost 6 bases, and 11 bases lay between the germline ends. The germline CDR1 and CDR2 sequences are SGHTA and FQGTGA. CDR3 region: CASSLTGRGNGYTF. Here the CDR3 DNA reads TGTGCCAGCAGCTTAACGGGAAGGGGCAATGGCTACACCTTC.

This rearrangement joins TRBV6-2 or TRBV6-3 to TRBJ2-5; possible D gene TRBD1, 5 bases. V was shortened by 7 bases and J by 2 bases, with 14 bases between the two germline ends. Germline values: CDR1 MNHEY, CDR2 SVGEGT. The CDR3 totals 14 residues. DNA of the CDR3: TGTGCCAGCAAGGGGCCGCACATACAAGAGACCCAGTACTTC. It translates to CASKGPHIQETQYF.

This clonotype was seen more than once but under ten times. This chain connects TRBV10-3 to TRBJ2-7, with D tentatively TRBD1 or TRBD2 (5 bases each). Trimming removed 4 bases at V and 2 bases at J, with 9 bases between. The germline gives CDR1 ENHRY, CDR2 SYGVKD. This CDR3 region has 13 residues. CDR3 sequence: CAISAQGAYEQYF. CDR3 sequence (DNA): TGTGCCATCAGTGCCCAGGGAGCCTACGAGCAGTACTTC.

Regarding this clonotype: A single base separates this from a much larger clone, so it may be a read error. The V and J genes are TRBV5-1 and TRBJ2-5, with D perhaps TRBD1 (5 bases). Germline CDR1 SGHRS, CDR2 YFSETQ. V was clipped by 0 bases and J by 5 bases, with 11 bases between them. The CDR3 extends over 14 amino acids. CDR3 sequence (DNA): TGCGCCAGCAGCTTGGCCTTGGGGCATGAGACCCAGTACTTC. It encodes CASSLALGHETQYF. The variable domain in full, with the rest retrieved from reference TRBV5-1 and TRBJ2-5, is KAGVTQTPRYLIKTRGQQVTLSCSPISGHRSVSWYQQTPGQGLQFLFEYFSETQRNKGNFPGRFSGRQFSNSRSEMNVSTLELGDSALYLCASSLALGHETQYFGPGTRLLVL.

The chain has TRBV20-1 and TRBJ2-1; tentative D call: TRBD2 (5 bases). The CDR3 consists of 13 residues. Trimming removed 3 bases from V and 4 bases from J, with 10 bases in between. Per germline, CDR1 DFQATT and CDR2 SNEGSKA (reference sequence). The CDR3 is CSASGVAYNEQFF. In DNA form, the CDR3 reads TGCAGTGCTAGCGGGGTAGCGTACAATGAGCAGTTCTTC.

The chain uses TRBV27 and TRBJ1-2; D possibly corresponds to TRBD1 (5 bases). V shed 6 bases and J shed 2 bases, with 25 bases lying between them. This CDR3 spans 18 amino acids. CDR1 and CDR2 (germline): MNHEY, SMNVEV (reference sequence). The CDR3 reads CASSSEFQPPQGNYGYTF. The CDR3 DNA follows: TGTGCCAGCAGCTCAGAGTTCCAGCCGCCTCAGGGAAACTATGGCTACACCTTC.

The table lists this clonotype with many counts. The chain links TRBV9 to TRBJ1-2; D might be TRBD1 (5 bases). Germline values: CDR1 SGDLS, CDR2 YYNGEE. The CDR3 extends over 17 amino acids. Trimming shortened V by 3 bases and J by 3 bases, and 21 bases separated the two germline ends. CDR3 in amino acids: CASSGTLPGLTHYGYTF. DNA of the CDR3: TGTGCCAGCAGCGGCACCCTCCCGGGACTGACTCACTATGGCTACACCTTC.

This clonotype was counted only a few times. The rearrangement links TRBV20-1 to TRBJ2-7, with 9 bases identical to TRBD1. The CDR3 loop spans 15 amino acids. The ends lost 0 bases at V and 3 bases at J; junction bases unmatched: 6. The germline V gene has CDR1 DFQATT and CDR2 SNEGSKA (reference sequence). CDR3 protein: CSAREPTGGHYEQYF. The CDR3 DNA reads TGCAGTGCTAGAGAACCGACAGGGGGGCACTACGAGCAGTACTTC.

The chain joins TRBV9 to TRBJ1-1, with D possibly being TRBD1 (6 bases). Trimming shortened V by 2 bases and J by 5 bases, and 16 bases separated the two germline ends. Germline V gene data show CDR1 as SGDLS and CDR2 as YYNGEE. This CDR3 is 15 amino acids long. CDR3 in DNA: TGTGCCAGCAGCGTGGAACAAGGGGGACGGACTGAAGCTTTCTTT. Its translation: CASSVEQGGRTEAFF.

The J gene is TRBJ2-3, the V gene TRBV15; 9 positions agree with TRBD2. Trimming at V came to 5 bases and at J to 4 bases, leaving 7 bases not matched to a gene. CDR3 size: 15 residues. Germline CDR1 and CDR2: LNHNV and YYDKDF (reference sequence). The CDR3 is CATSLLAGVADTQYF. In DNA, the CDR3 is TGTGCCACCAGCTTATTAGCGGGGGTGGCAGATACGCAGTATTTT.

V usage is TRBV2 and J usage is TRBJ2-1; no definite D call. V lost 7 bases and J 10 bases, leaving 5 bases between the germline ends. Germline values: CDR1 SNHLY, CDR2 FYNNEI. This CDR3 has 9 residues. CDR3 region: CASIDEQFF. CDR3 sequence (DNA): TGTGCCAGCATTGACGAGCAGTTCTTC.

This chain links TRBV6-6 with TRBJ2-7, with 8 bases matching TRBD2. The length of the CDR3 is 14 residues. After removal of 7 bases from V and 1 base from J, the junction contained 6 bases not matched to a gene. The germline V gene encodes CDR1 MNHNY and CDR2 SVGAGI (reference sequence). The CDR3 region has the DNA TGTGCCAGCACCGGGCAGCGGGGGTCCTACGAGCAGTACTTC. Encoded protein: CASTGQRGSYEQYF.